These T cell receptor beta chains were read from a single sample in a study of blood T cells in healthy people across ages. MiXCR was run by TCRdb on the 5' RACE reads, yielding one entry per CDR3 protein. The table has approximately 1,700,000 distinct CDR3 sequences, more than 35% seen once. The sequenced sample consisted of blood. The origin of the receptors is a human donor in good health. Both conserved end residues are trimmed from each CDR3. A D gene is named only where the DNA matches it firmly.

j_call cdr3_length d_call v_call cdr3_aa
TRBJ1-6 12 . TRBV29-1 SVAGDEYNSPLH
TRBJ2-7 12 . TRBV12-3/TRBV12-4 ASSLSILSYEQY
TRBJ1-5 12 . TRBV12-3/TRBV12-4 ASMGRNSNQPQH
TRBJ1-4 10 . TRBV7-8 ASSHLDRQLF
TRBJ2-5 13 . TRBV4-2 ASSPPRQGVETQY
TRBJ2-7 13 TRBD2 TRBV7-2 ASSLRGGHLYEQY
TRBJ2-3 13 TRBD2 TRBV28 ASSEAGALTDTQY
TRBJ2-2 13 . TRBV5-1 ASSGLATNTGELF
TRBJ1-4 11 . TRBV4-3 ASSQFLWEKLF
TRBJ2-2 13 TRBD2 TRBV11-2 ASRPLAANTGELF
TRBJ1-1 16 . TRBV6-4 AREGKFTRRGMNTEAF
TRBJ2-5 12 . TRBV20-1 SASRDRVQETQY
TRBJ2-7 11 . TRBV5-6 ASSGRVGDKQY
TRBJ2-5 12 . TRBV5-1 ASSLSLGVDGQY
TRBJ2-3 14 TRBD1 TRBV5-1 ASSPVGTGYTDTQY
TRBJ2-1 13 TRBD2 TRBV27 ASSRLAGMFNEQF
TRBJ1-5 13 TRBD1 TRBV15 ATRRDRGISQPQH
. 11 TRBD1 TRBV6-1 ASLDRGFYEQY
TRBJ2-1 11 TRBD2 TRBV20-1 SASRLAGDPQF
TRBJ2-6 15 . TRBV3-1 ASSPNPGDSGANVLT
TRBJ2-5 14 . TRBV7-9 ASSLSQSRSHVTQY
TRBJ1-1 12 . TRBV7-6 ASSLNRVGTEAF
TRBJ1-1 11 . TRBV29-1 SVETWTNTEAF